This TCR beta chain was retrieved from a study of technical replicates of blood from a few donors. Germline CDR1 SGHVS, CDR2 FNYEAQ. The CDR3 consists of 15 residues. Losses at the gene ends were 2 bases for V and 4 bases for J; bases not matched to a gene: 4. The data were produced by immunoSEQ multiplex PCR, yet TCRdb's version contains in-frame clones alone and is incomplete. This sample has tens of thousands of clones, with about 95% found just once. The rearrangement joins TRBV7-6 to TRBJ1-1; 10 bases fit TRBD1. Sequencing was done on a sample of T cells isolated from PBMCs. The clonotype comes from a human donor in good health. The DNA of the CDR3 is TGTGCCAGCAGCTTACCTGGACAGGGGGGCACTGAAGCTTTCTTT. Amino acids: CASSLPGQGGTEAFF.